One T cell receptor (beta chain) is described in this entry. Relative to the germline gene, one junction end is altered; a read error may explain this. The sample is drawn from a study of OX40 agonist ivuxolimab in advanced cancers. Germline loops: CDR1 SGHNT, CDR2 YYREEE (reference sequence). The CDR3 covers 15 residues. Generated by immunoSEQ multiplex PCR, the TCRdb table keeps only in-frame clones and is missing some. The table lists about 83,000 clones, about 89% of them singletons. The TCR sequence derives from an adult with an advanced solid tumor such as melanoma, head and neck, liver or kidney cancer. The rearrangement links TRBV5-4 to TRBJ2-2; 10 bases line up with TRBD2. The source material was CD4+ or CD8+ T cells sorted from blood, sampled in a trial of the OX40 agonist ivuxolimab. CDR3 region: CASSRGLAKTGELFF. The CDR3 coding sequence is TGTGCCAGCAGCCGGGGACTAGCGAAGACCGGGGAGCTGTTTTTT.